This TCR beta chain was recorded in a study of blood T cells in healthy people across ages. Study-level results: In long-lived donors, naive CD4+ cell counts and diversity exceeded those of aged donors. Roughly linear age-related decline in beta diversity appeared, significant by age approximately 43.

Ranging in age from roughly 6 to 90, the donors were healthy Caucasian individuals from Russia. A second PCR, run for roughly 7 to 11 cycles, used a sample-barcoded 5' primer plus a J-beta primer mix. Each CDR3 protein gets one entry after TCRdb re-called the 5' RACE reads with MiXCR. The sample contains about 1.8 million distinct CDR3 sequences, around half of which appear only once. In this sample, this clonotype turned up a few times. Its antigen is still unknown. The CDR3 is 13 residues long. Trimming left V 6 bases short and J 1 base short, with 9 bases between. This TCR was recovered from a woman aged 40 to 49 in good health. J is TRBJ1-2 and V is TRBV12-3 or TRBV12-4; no definite D call. Sequencing input: blood. Here the CDR3 reads CASRLGFNYGYTF. In DNA form, the CDR3 reads TGTGCCAGCAGGTTGGGGTTTAACTATGGCTACACCTTC.